The 30 T cell receptor beta chains in this list originate from one sample, sequenced in a study of early T cells in non-severe SARS-CoV-2 infection. TCRdb ran MiXCR on the 5' RACE reads and lists one entry per CDR3 protein. This table holds around 25,000 distinct CDR3 sequences, roughly 6% found once. Sequenced sample: whole blood. These receptors were collected from an adult who was a healthcare worker with PCR-confirmed SARS-CoV-2 infection or an uninfected control (not recorded which).

In its sample, this clonotype was seen many times. The chain has TRBV11-2 and TRBJ2-7, with 9 bases lining up with TRBD1. Germline CDR1 SGHAT, CDR2 FQNNGV. The CDR3 sequence is 15 residues long. V gave up 8 bases and J gave up 3 bases; unmatched junction bases: 11. The chain's CDR3 is CASRSYATGGYEQYF. The CDR3 nucleotides are TGTGCCAGCCGCTCCTACGCGACAGGGGGCTACGAGCAGTACTTC.

This clonotype was seen a few times. The chain has TRBV20-1 and TRBJ2-2, with unresolved D. The V gene lost 1 base and the J gene lost 0 bases, with 6 bases spanning the gap. Germline CDR1 DFQATT, CDR2 SNEGSKA (reference sequence). The CDR3 length is 14 residues. For the CDR3, the DNA is TGCAGTGCTAGAGTCCTTTCGAACACCGGGGAGCTGTTTTTT. Translation gives CSARVLSNTGELFF.

There are many counts of this clonotype. CDR3 nucleotides: TGTGCCAGTAGTATAGTAGGAGGAAATAGCGTCTCTGGGGCCAACGTCCTGACTTTC. Translating it yields CASSIVGGNSVSGANVLTF. The chain combines TRBV19 with TRBJ2-6; tentatively, D is TRBD2 (5 bases). V lost 1 base to trimming and J lost 0 bases, with 16 bases between them. Per germline, CDR1 LNHDA and CDR2 SQIVND (reference sequence). The CDR3 length is 19 residues.

This clonotype was counted between two and nine times. This chain connects TRBV4-1 to TRBJ2-3; 8 bases are shared with TRBD2. Germline V gene lookup returns CDR1 MGHRA and CDR2 YSYEKL. V was pared by 1 base and J by 4 bases, with 4 bases of the junction left unmatched. The CDR3 contains 15 residues. In nucleotides, the CDR3 is TGCGCCAGCAGCCAAGCGACTAGCGCGGCAGATACGCAGTATTTT. It codes for CASSQATSAADTQYF.

This clonotype was seen a handful of times. CDR3: CASSLAPRRNTGELFF. The CDR3 DNA is TGTGCCAGCAGTTTAGCGCCTCGTCGGAACACCGGGGAGCTGTTTTTT. V is TRBV12-3 or TRBV12-4 and J is TRBJ2-2; D uncertain. The length of the CDR3 is 16 residues. Trimming left V 0 bases short and J 1 base short, with 9 bases between.

This clonotype was counted at least ten times. This chain uses TRBV14 with TRBJ1-1; possible D gene TRBD1, 5 bases. From germline, CDR1 is SGHDN and CDR2 FVKESK. This CDR3 has 13 amino acids. V lost 4 bases to trimming and J lost 5 bases, with 11 bases between them. The CDR3, as DNA: TGTGCCAGCAGCCTTCAGGGTTATACTGAAGCTTTCTTT. Amino acid sequence: CASSLQGYTEAFF.

This clonotype has ten or more counts. J is TRBJ2-3 and V is TRBV7-2; D might be TRBD2 (5 bases). CDR1 is SGHTA, CDR2 FQGNSA, per germline. The CDR3 spans 18 residues. The V and J ends lost 4 bases and 7 bases respectively, with 27 bases between them. The DNA for the CDR3 is TGTGCCAGCAGCTCCCGCGGGTCCTGGGTCCTCAATCCTAATACGCAGTATTTT. This sequence encodes CASSSRGSWVLNPNTQYF.

This clonotype was detected many times. The chain couples TRBV7-9 to TRBJ2-2; tentatively, D is TRBD2 (6 bases). Germline V gene data show CDR1 as SEHNR and CDR2 as FQNEAQ (reference sequence). The CDR3 totals 12 residues. Trimming pared 8 bases from V and 5 bases from J, leaving 9 bases between. The CDR3 nucleotides read TGTGCCAGCTTGGAGGGAACCGGGGAGCTGTTTTTT. Encoded protein: CASLEGTGELFF.

As to this clonotype: The junction differs from germline at one of its ends, possibly a read error. The V gene is TRBV4-3, the J gene TRBJ2-3, with D possibly being TRBD2 (6 bases). Germline CDR1 and CDR2: LGHNA and YSLEER. The CDR3 consists of 15 residues. CDR3 in DNA: TGCACCAGCAGCCAAGAGGAGCGGGGCACAGATACGCAGTATTTT. Translated: CTSSQEERGTDTQYF.

This clonotype turned up a few times. V is TRBV29-1 and J is TRBJ2-5, with D uncertain. Germline-derived CDR1 and CDR2 are SQVTM and ANQGSEA. The CDR3 extends over 12 amino acids. V was cut by 4 bases and J by 5 bases, with 11 bases left in between. The CDR3: CSVAREPETQYF. CDR3 nucleotide sequence: TGCAGCGTTGCCAGAGAGCCGGAGACCCAGTACTTC. The complete variable domain, with remaining parts taken from reference TRBV29-1 and TRBJ2-5, reads SAVISQKPSRDICQRGTSLTIQCQVDSQVTMMFWYRQQPGQSLTLIATANQGSEATYESGFVIDKFPISRPNLTFSTLTVSNMSPEDSSIYLCSVAREPETQYFGPGTRLLVL.

This clonotype turned up a few times. The chain joins TRBV6-4 to TRBJ2-3, with TRBD2 matching 11 bases. With V trimmed by 3 bases and J by 6 bases, 5 bases remained unmatched. The CDR3 sequence is 15 residues long. Per the germline V gene, CDR1 is MRHNA and CDR2 is SNTAGT. The CDR3 loop is CASSELAGAGDTQYF. The CDR3 DNA sequence: TGTGCCAGCAGTGAACTAGCGGGGGCCGGGGATACGCAGTATTTT.

The sample holds many counts of this clonotype. The CDR3 DNA follows: TGTGCCAGCAGCTTAGGCCCAGAGAGAACGACTAATGAAAAACTGTTTTTT. Translating it yields CASSLGPERTTNEKLFF. The chain carries TRBV7-2 and TRBJ1-4; unclear D gene. In germline, CDR1 is SGHTA, CDR2 FQGNSA. The CDR3 totals 17 residues. The ends were cut back, 1 base at V and 2 bases at J, with 14 bases in the middle.

The sample holds many counts of this clonotype. V is TRBV28 and J is TRBJ2-1, with a possible D match to TRBD1 (5 bases). V lost 3 bases and J 10 bases, leaving 10 bases between the germline ends. The CDR3 has 12 residues. The germline gives CDR1 MDHEN, CDR2 SYDVKM. Here the CDR3 DNA reads TGTGCCAGCAGTTTCTTGGGGCGAGAGCAGTTCTTC. Residues: CASSFLGREQFF.

This clonotype was counted ten times or more. V usage is TRBV20-1 and J usage is TRBJ1-1; D gene uncertain. Germline V gives CDR1 DFQATT, CDR2 SNEGSKA (reference sequence). V was shortened by 6 bases and J by 1 base, with 9 bases between the two germline ends. The CDR3 runs 12 residues. The CDR3 DNA reads TGCAGTGCGACCGAGACGAACACTGAAGCTTTCTTT. Protein: CSATETNTEAFF.

This clonotype was found many times. The chain has TRBV11-1 and TRBJ1-2; 7 bases map to TRBD1. The CDR3 sequence is 12 residues long. V lost 5 bases to trimming and J lost 8 bases; unmatched junction nucleotides: 5. The V gene's germline CDR1 is SGHAT and CDR2 FQDESV (reference sequence). For the CDR3, the DNA is TGTGCCAGCAGCCCGGACAGGAAGGGCTACACCTTC. It translates to CASSPDRKGYTF. Drawing the rest from reference TRBV11-1 and TRBJ1-2, the complete variable domain is EAEVAQSPRYKITEKSQAVAFWCDPISGHATLYWYRQILGQGPELLVQFQDESVVDDSQLPKDRFSAERLKGVDSTLKIQPAELGDSAMYLCASSPDRKGYTFGSGTRLTVV.

This clonotype has at least ten counts. The CDR3 sequence: CSVASGQGAYEQYF. The DNA of the CDR3 is TGCAGCGTCGCGTCGGGACAGGGGGCCTACGAGCAGTACTTC. The gene calls are TRBV29-1 and TRBJ2-7; 11 nucleotides match TRBD1. V lost 6 bases and J lost 2; bases outside the gene matches: 6. CDR1 and CDR2 (germline): SQVTM, ANQGSEA. This CDR3 has 14 residues.

This clonotype was counted only a few times. The genes are TRBV18 and TRBJ2-7; no clear D. This CDR3 region has 13 residues. Germline CDR1 KGHSH, CDR2 LQKENI. The V end was cut by 4 bases, the J end by 0 bases, with 7 bases between. CDR3 in DNA: TGTGCCAGCTCACGGGTCAGCTCCTACGAGCAGTACTTC. Amino acids: CASSRVSSYEQYF.

The chain links TRBV20-1 to TRBJ2-5; D is possibly TRBD1 (5 bases). Germline CDR1 reads DFQATT; CDR2 reads SNEGSKA (reference sequence). There are 11 residues in the CDR3. The germline V and J ends were trimmed by 0 bases and 7 bases, with 6 bases remaining between them. In DNA, the CDR3 is TGCAGTGCTAGAGATAGGGGGACCCAGTACTTC. Its translation: CSARDRGTQYF.

Ten or more counts support this clonotype. The rearrangement uses TRBV12-3 or TRBV12-4 and TRBJ2-1, with D maybe TRBD2 (6 bases). V gave up 8 bases and J gave up 5 bases, with 25 bases separating them. The CDR3 totals 17 residues. The CDR3 DNA reads TGTGCCAGCGCTTTGGGCCGGGGGACCCGAGCCCACAATGAGCAGTTCTTC. Translated, it gives CASALGRGTRAHNEQFF.

The chain has TRBV20-1 and TRBJ2-2, with TRBD1 identical over 8 bases. The V and J ends lost 7 bases and 6 bases, in that order; junction bases with no gene match: 13. Germline CDR1 is DFQATT and CDR2 is SNEGSKA (reference sequence). CDR3 length: 15 amino acids. CDR3 bases: TGCAGTGTTCCGGGCGTAGGCAGGGGGCCCGGGGAGCTGTTTTTT. Its translation is CSVPGVGRGPGELFF.

In its sample, this clonotype was seen many times. DNA for the CDR3: TGTGCCAGCAGTTCGACAGGGGGCAACACTGAAGCTTTCTTT. Translating gives CASSSTGGNTEAFF. The chain employs TRBV7-3 and TRBJ1-1, with 10 bases identical to TRBD1. Germline CDR1 SGHTA, CDR2 FQGTGA. The CDR3 length is 14 residues. The V gene end was trimmed by 6 bases and the J gene end by 2 bases; junction bases not matched to a gene: 3.

This clonotype was seen at least ten times. This chain links TRBV5-1 with TRBJ1-1; TRBD1 matches 8 bases. The CDR3 is 17 amino acids. The ends lost 3 bases at V and 0 bases at J; junction bases unmatched: 10. CDR1 SGHRS and CDR2 YFSETQ come from the germline V gene. CDR3 bases: TGCGCCAGCAGCTATGGGGACAGGAGTGTGGTGAACACTGAAGCTTTCTTT. It specifies CASSYGDRSVVNTEAFF.

The chain uses TRBV19 and TRBJ1-5; TRBD1 aligns across 8 bases. V lost 7 bases, J lost 7 bases, and 9 bases stayed unmatched. This CDR3 is built from 14 residues. CDR1 and CDR2 from the germline V gene are LNHDA and SQIVND (reference sequence). The CDR3 DNA follows: TGTGCCAGTATCCCGGACAGGGCAGGACAGCCCCAGCATTTT. It codes for CASIPDRAGQPQHF.

Ten or more counts support this clonotype. The chain carries TRBV2 and TRBJ2-1; perhaps D is TRBD1 or TRBD2 (6 bases each). The CDR3 runs to 15 residues. V shed 6 bases and J shed 4 bases, with 16 bases lying between them. Germline CDR1 and CDR2: SNHLY and FYNNEI. This CDR3 is CASRGGTLSYNEQFF. Written as DNA, the CDR3 is TGTGCCAGCAGGGGCGGGACACTCAGTTACAATGAGCAGTTCTTC.

The sample holds many counts of this clonotype. The rearrangement uses TRBV29-1 and TRBJ2-5; TRBD2 agrees at 11 bases. The junction had 5 bases not matched to a gene; V was cut back by 6 bases and J by 2 bases. CDR3 size: 14 residues. Germline V lookup: CDR1 SQVTM, CDR2 ANQGSEA. DNA for the CDR3: TGCAGCGTAGTACTAGCGGGGGAACAAGAGACCCAGTACTTC. Protein: CSVVLAGEQETQYF.

Many counts were recorded for this clonotype. This chain connects TRBV24-1 to TRBJ2-3, with TRBD2 matching over 9 bases. CDR1 is KGHDR, CDR2 SFDVKD, per germline. V was pared by 9 bases and J by 1 base, with 1 base of the junction left unmatched. This CDR3 spans 13 amino acids. The CDR3 loop reads CATRTSGTDTQYF. As DNA, the CDR3 is TGTGCCACCCGGACTAGCGGCACAGATACGCAGTATTTT.

The genes are TRBV29-1 and TRBJ2-7, with TRBD2 identical over 11 bases. The V segment lost 5 bases and the J segment 7 bases; nucleotides outside the gene matches: 4. The CDR3 is 12 residues long. Germline V gene data show CDR1 as SQVTM and CDR2 as ANQGSEA. As DNA, the CDR3 is TGCAGCGTTTTGGCTAGCGGGGGGGAGCAGTACTTC. Its protein is CSVLASGGEQYF.

This clonotype was counted many times. CDR3 in amino acids: CASSLMGAPPDTQYF. In DNA form, the CDR3 reads TGTGCCAGCAGCCTCATGGGGGCGCCGCCTGATACGCAGTATTTT. This sequence joins TRBV11-2 and TRBJ2-3; tentative D call: TRBD1 (6 bases). CDR3 length: 15 residues. Trimming took 5 bases from V and 6 from J, leaving 18 bases between them. Per germline, CDR1 SGHAT and CDR2 FQNNGV.

This chain links TRBV11-2 with TRBJ2-3; either TRBD1 or TRBD2 may supply D (6 bases each). V lost 4 bases and J lost 5, with 16 bases in between. Per germline, CDR1 SGHAT and CDR2 FQNNGV. CDR3 length: 15 amino acids. The CDR3 here is CASSSYLGGRDTQYF. Here the CDR3 DNA reads TGTGCCAGCAGCTCCTACTTAGGGGGGAGAGATACGCAGTATTTT.

At least ten counts were recorded for this clonotype. This chain links TRBV6-2 or TRBV6-3 with TRBJ2-1; a weak D match, TRBD2 (7 bases). The V end was cut by 2 bases, the J end by 1 base, with 9 bases between. Germline V gene lookup returns CDR1 MNHEY and CDR2 SVGEGT. The CDR3 runs 15 residues. The chain's CDR3 is CASSYGGASYNEQFF. DNA for the CDR3: TGTGCCAGCAGTTACGGGGGGGCATCCTACAATGAGCAGTTCTTC.